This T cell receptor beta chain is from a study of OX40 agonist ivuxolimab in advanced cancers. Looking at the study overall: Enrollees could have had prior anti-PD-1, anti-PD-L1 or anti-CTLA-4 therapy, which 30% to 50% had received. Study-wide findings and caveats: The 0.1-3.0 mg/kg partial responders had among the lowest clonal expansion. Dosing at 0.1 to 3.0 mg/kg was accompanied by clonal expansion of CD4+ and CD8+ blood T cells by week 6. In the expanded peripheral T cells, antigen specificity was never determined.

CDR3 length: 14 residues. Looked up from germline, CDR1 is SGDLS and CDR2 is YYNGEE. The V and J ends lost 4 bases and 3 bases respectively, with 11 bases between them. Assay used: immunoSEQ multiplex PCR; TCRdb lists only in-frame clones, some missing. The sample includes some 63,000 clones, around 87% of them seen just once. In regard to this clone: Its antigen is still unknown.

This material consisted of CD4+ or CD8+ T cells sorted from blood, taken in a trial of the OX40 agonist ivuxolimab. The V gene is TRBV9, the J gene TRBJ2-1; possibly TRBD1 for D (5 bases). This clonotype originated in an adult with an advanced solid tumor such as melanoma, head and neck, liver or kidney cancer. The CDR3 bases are TGTGCCAGCAGCCCAGGACAAGGCTACAATGAGCAGTTCTTC. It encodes CASSPGQGYNEQFF.